A selection of T cell receptor beta chains follows, all from one sample in a study of OX40 agonist ivuxolimab in advanced cancers. Sequenced by immunoSEQ multiplex PCR; TCRdb stores in-frame clones only, minus some. The repertoire includes roughly 75,000 clones, around 84% of them detected once, and over 5% sits in the top ten. Specimen: CD4+ or CD8+ T cells sorted from blood, collected in a trial of the OX40 agonist ivuxolimab. Receptors were obtained from an adult with an advanced solid tumor such as melanoma, head and neck, liver or kidney cancer. Each CDR3 is given with its conserved first and last residue. A D gene is named only where the DNA matches it firmly. The size of a clone is reported for some rows only, either as once, few or many, or as a class for expanded clones.

d_call	j_call	clone_size	v_call	cdr3_aa	cdr3_nt
-	TRBJ2-5	-	TRBV5-4	CASSLESGKQETQYF	TGTGCCAGCAGCTTGGAGTCGGGCAAGCAAGAGACCCAGTACTTC
TRBD1	TRBJ2-7	-	TRBV27	CASSPRGGDRGQYF	TGTGCCAGCAGCCCCCGAGGGGGCGATCGTGGGCAGTACTTC
-	TRBJ2-7	-	TRBV6-5	CASRINLHAYEQYF	TGTGCCAGCAGAATCAACTTACACGCCTACGAGCAGTACTTC
-	TRBJ2-7	-	TRBV12-5	CASATGLDAYEQYF	TGTGCTAGTGCAACAGGCCTCGATGCCTACGAGCAGTACTTC
-	TRBJ2-1	-	TRBV5-1	CASSSLSGAGGNEQFF	TGCGCCAGCAGCTCGCTGTCAGGGGCAGGAGGCAATGAGCAGTTCTTC
-	TRBJ1-5	-	TRBV7-2	CASSLASGVNQPQHF	TGTGCCAGCAGCTTAGCATCAGGGGTCAATCAGCCCCAGCATTTT
TRBD2	TRBJ2-3	-	TRBV5-1	CASSFSSGGTDTQYF	TGCGCCAGCAGCTTCTCTAGCGGGGGCACAGATACGCAGTATTTT
TRBD1	TRBJ1-1	-	TRBV2	CASQGQGSFF	TGTGCCAGCCAGGGACAGGGATCTTTCTTT
-	TRBJ2-7	-	TRBV6-1	CASSPDGGLTYEQYF	TGTGCCAGCAGTCCCGATGGGGGCCTAACCTACGAGCAGTACTTC
TRBD2	TRBJ2-3	-	TRBV6-1	CASSARRGSTDTQYF	TGTGCCAGCAGTGCGCGGCGGGGGAGCACAGATACGCAGTATTTT
-	TRBJ2-7	-	TRBV13	CASRLGTYEQYF	TGTGCCAGCAGATTAGGAACCTACGAGCAGTACTTC
-	TRBJ1-1	-	TRBV9	CASSVDPMNTEAFF	TGTGCCAGCAGCGTAGATCCTATGAACACTGAAGCTTTCTTT
TRBD2	TRBJ2-1	-	TRBV4-3	CASSQALLAGGMDEQFF	TGCGCCAGCAGCCAAGCCCTACTAGCGGGAGGTATGGATGAGCAGTTCTTC
-	TRBJ2-7	-	TRBV6-5	CASRGTVYLYF	TGTGCCAGCAGAGGGACCGTTTATCTGTACTTC
TRBD1	TRBJ2-6	-	TRBV6-6	CASSTGGDGANVLTF	TGTGCCAGCAGCACAGGGGGCGATGGGGCCAACGTCCTGACTTTC
TRBD2	TRBJ2-3	once	TRBV2	CASSEAGGTDTQYF	TGTGCCAGCAGTGAGGCGGGGGGCACAGATACGCAGTATTTT
-	TRBJ1-4	-	TRBV21-1	CASSKRGRGFF	TGTGCCAGCAGCAAGAGGGGGCGAGGGTTTTTT
-	TRBJ2-1	-	TRBV9	CASSVGHSGPNEQFF	TGTGCCAGCAGCGTCGGTCATAGCGGCCCTAATGAGCAGTTCTTC
TRBD2	TRBJ2-1	once	TRBV7-2	CASSFLSGQVPNSYNEQFF	TGTGCCAGCAGCTTCCTTAGCGGGCAGGTCCCCAACAGTTACAATGAGCAGTTCTTC
-	TRBJ1-2	-	TRBV6-1	CATSRQFWDGYTF	TGTGCCACCAGTCGGCAGTTCTGGGATGGCTACACCTTC
-	TRBJ1-4	-	TRBV5-1	CASGRVGTNEKLFF	TGCGCCAGCGGGAGGGTAGGAACTAATGAAAAACTGTTTTTT
-	TRBJ2-2	-	TRBV15	CATTNTGELFF	TGTGCCACCACGAACACCGGGGAGCTGTTTTTT
TRBD2	TRBJ2-5	-	TRBV9	CASSEGALAGGLETQYF	TGTGCCAGCAGCGAGGGGGCCCTAGCGGGAGGTTTGGAGACCCAGTACTTC
-	TRBJ2-3	-	TRBV30	CAWSVWRGRAQADTQYF	TGTGCCTGGAGTGTATGGAGGGGGAGGGCCCAGGCAGATACGCAGTATTTT
-	TRBJ2-6	-	TRBV4-2	CASSRTGPGANVLTF	TGTGCCAGCAGCCGGACGGGACCTGGGGCCAACGTCCTGACTTTC
TRBD2	TRBJ2-3	-	TRBV5-1	CASQFQPAGEGTDTQYF	TGCGCCAGCCAGTTTCAACCAGCGGGAGAGGGGACAGATACGCAGTATTTT
-	TRBJ1-1	-	TRBV6-5	CASSMGGSGAEAFF	TGTGCCAGCAGCATGGGAGGGTCAGGGGCTGAAGCTTTCTTT
-	TRBJ1-5	once	TRBV5-4	CASSPGGSNQPQHF	TGTGCCAGCAGCCCCGGGGGAAGCAATCAGCCCCAGCATTTT
-	TRBJ2-5	-	TRBV7-9	CASSFSQAQETQYF	TGTGCCAGCAGCTTTAGTCAGGCTCAAGAGACCCAGTACTTC
-	TRBJ1-2	-	TRBV7-3	CASSLEPNYGYTF	TGTGCCAGCAGCTTAGAACCTAACTATGGCTACACCTTC
-	TRBJ2-2	-	TRBV7-2	CASNLFDAGELFF	TGTGCCAGCAACCTATTTGATGCCGGGGAGCTGTTTTTT
-	TRBJ2-2	-	TRBV18	CASSPRQVRNTGELFF	TGTGCCAGCTCACCTCGGCAGGTCCGGAACACCGGGGAGCTGTTTTTT
-	TRBJ1-5	-	TRBV7-2	CASSSPGLLGQPQHF	TGTGCCAGCAGCTCTCCGGGGTTGTTGGGACAGCCCCAGCATTTT
-	TRBJ2-3	-	TRBV6-5	CAVAGTPTDTQYF	TGTGCCGTAGCTGGTACGCCCACAGATACGCAGTATTTT
-	TRBJ1-1	-	TRBV7-2	CASSSWGAGDTEAFF	TGTGCCAGCAGCTCGTGGGGGGCTGGGGACACTGAAGCTTTCTTT
-	TRBJ2-5	few	TRBV7-2	CASSSYQETQYF	TGTGCCAGCAGCTCCTATCAGGAGACCCAGTACTTC
-	TRBJ1-4	-	TRBV30	CAWSRGGANEKLFF	TGTGCCTGGAGTAGGGGAGGGGCTAATGAAAAACTGTTTTTT
TRBD2	TRBJ2-3	-	TRBV9	CASSVRTSGGASDTQYF	TGTGCCAGCAGCGTCCGGACTAGCGGGGGGGCCTCAGATACGCAGTATTTT
-	TRBJ1-1	few	TRBV29-1	CSGRAGTKGGNTEAFF	TGCAGCGGTCGCGCCGGGACAAAGGGGGGGAACACTGAAGCTTTCTTT
TRBD1	TRBJ2-7	-	TRBV9	CASSAQAGTGAYEQYF	TGTGCCAGCAGCGCGCAAGCCGGGACAGGGGCCTACGAGCAGTACTTC
-	TRBJ2-5	-	TRBV5-1	CASSYQGGGRETQYF	TGCGCCAGCAGCTATCAAGGGGGGGGGCGAGAGACCCAGTACTTC
-	TRBJ2-1	-	TRBV9	CASSEGDFHNEQFF	TGTGCCAGCAGCGAGGGGGACTTCCACAATGAGCAGTTCTTC
TRBD1	TRBJ2-3	-	TRBV28	CASATGTDTQYF	TGTGCCAGCGCGACAGGGACAGATACGCAGTATTTT
-	TRBJ1-2	-	TRBV12-2	CASSSGGPYYGYTF	TGTGCCAGCAGTTCAGGGGGACCCTATTATGGCTACACCTTC
-	TRBJ1-2	-	TRBV6-6	CASSYSNSGYTF	TGTGCCAGCAGTTACTCGAACTCTGGCTACACCTTC
-	TRBJ1-4	-	TRBV6-5	CASSYRPGEKLFF	TGTGCCAGCAGTTACAGGCCGGGGGAAAAACTGTTTTTT
TRBD1	TRBJ2-7	-	TRBV6-1	CASRAGTGGGYEQYF	TGTGCCAGCAGAGCCGGGACAGGGGGGGGCTACGAGCAGTACTTC
-	TRBJ2-7	-	TRBV12-5	CASLKPGTDEQYF	TGTGCTAGTCTGAAGCCGGGGACCGACGAGCAGTACTTC
-	TRBJ1-1	-	TRBV4-2	CASSQLGSQNTEAFF	TGTGCCAGCAGCCAATTGGGAAGCCAGAACACTGAAGCTTTCTTT
-	TRBJ2-3	-	TRBV29-1	CSGVQQVRADTQYF	TGCAGCGGAGTACAGCAAGTCAGAGCAGATACGCAGTATTTT
-	TRBJ2-7	-	TRBV30	CACRADDRDEQYF	TGTGCCTGTCGAGCGGACGATCGTGACGAGCAGTACTTC
TRBD1	TRBJ2-5	once	TRBV7-3	CASSPGQGSLLKETQYF	TGTGCCAGCAGCCCGGGACAGGGGTCGCTCCTAAAAGAGACCCAGTACTTC
-	TRBJ2-3	many	TRBV9	CASSVGDSTGTSTDTQYF	TGTGCCAGCAGCGTAGGGGACTCGACAGGGACTAGCACAGATACGCAGTATTTT
-	TRBJ1-1	-	TRBV6-1	CATLGGNTEAFF	TGTGCCACCCTGGGGGGGAACACTGAAGCTTTCTTT